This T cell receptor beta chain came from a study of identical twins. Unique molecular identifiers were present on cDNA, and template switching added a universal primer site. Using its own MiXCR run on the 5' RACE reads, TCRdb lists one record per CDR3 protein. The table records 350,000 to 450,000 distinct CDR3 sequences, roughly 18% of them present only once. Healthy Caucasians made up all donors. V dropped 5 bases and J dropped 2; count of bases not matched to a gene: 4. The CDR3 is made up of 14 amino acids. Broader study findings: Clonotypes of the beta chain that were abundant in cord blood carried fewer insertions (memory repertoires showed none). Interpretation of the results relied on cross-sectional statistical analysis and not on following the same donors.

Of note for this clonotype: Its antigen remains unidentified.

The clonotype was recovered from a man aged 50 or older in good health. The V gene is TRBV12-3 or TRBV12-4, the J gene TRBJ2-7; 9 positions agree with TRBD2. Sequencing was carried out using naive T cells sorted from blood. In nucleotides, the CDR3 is TGTGCCAGCAGTCCGACTAGCGGACCCTACGAGCAGTACTTC. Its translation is CASSPTSGPYEQYF.